This T cell receptor beta chain comes out of a study of cytomegalovirus exposure and HLA in healthy donors. CDR1 is LNHDA and CDR2 is SQIVND in the germline V gene (reference sequence). V lost 6 bases, J lost 3 bases, and 9 bases lay in between. The CDR3 covers 13 residues. Primers for the PCR totalled 60 Vbeta and 13 Jbeta. TCRdb's copy holds only in-frame clones and misses some; the assay was immunoSEQ multiplex PCR. Of under 150,000 clones listed, about three quarters are singletons. With respect to this clone: Its antigen is still unknown.

Regarding the study as a whole: As a later analysis showed, a missense DCLRE1C variant was linked to trimming of TCR beta V- and J-genes. Most of the TCR beta V segments (in an earlier analysis) were productive either about 87% or about 30% of the time.

The receptor comes from a man aged 18 to 35 in good health and CMV-seronegative. The sample consisted of PBMCs. V and J are TRBV19 and TRBJ1-5; D may be TRBD1 (6 bases). CDR3 protein: CASRDRTNQPQHF. CDR3 DNA sequence: TGTGCCAGTAGAGACAGGACCAATCAGCCCCAGCATTTT. Looking up the rest from reference TRBV19 and TRBJ1-5 gives the full variable domain: DGGITQSPKYLFRKEGQNVTLSCEQNLNHDAMYWYRQDPGQGLRLIYYSQIVNDFQKGDIAEGYSVSREKKESFPLTVTSAQKNPTAFYLCASRDRTNQPQHFGDGTRLSIL.